A single sample gave rise to the 31 T cell receptor beta chains below, sequenced in a study of Graves' ophthalmopathy and Graves' hyperthyroidism. Amplification of the TCR beta CDR3 regions used RNA transcripts (as template). The first round was an RT-PCR with HTBI primers, and the second round was a multiplex PCR. TCRdb re-called the multiplex PCR reads with MiXCR, one entry per CDR3 protein. The sample lists 400,000 to 500,000 distinct CDR3 sequences, about 21% occurring once. Sequencing used peripheral blood. The receptors were gathered from a woman aged 18-30 years with stable Graves' hyperthyroidism.

This clonotype came up many times. The CDR3 coding sequence is TGTGCCAGCAGCTTAGCGGGGGGGGACGGCTACACCTTC. It codes for CASSLAGGDGYTF. The chain carries TRBV7-9 and TRBJ1-2, with D possibly being TRBD1 (5 bases). Germline CDR1 reads SEHNR; CDR2 reads FQNEAQ (reference sequence). This CDR3 comprises 13 residues. V was pared by 0 bases and J by 8 bases, with 10 bases between.

This clonotype came up many times. The chain couples TRBV14 to TRBJ2-7, with D unresolved. This CDR3 has 15 amino acids. Germline CDR1 reads SGHDN; CDR2 reads FVKESK. Trimming shortened V by 1 base and J by 6 bases, and 16 bases separated the two germline ends. CDR3 sequence reads: CASSQGGGRWPEQYF. As DNA, the CDR3 is TGTGCCAGCAGCCAAGGTGGCGGTAGATGGCCCGAGCAGTACTTC. Together with reference TRBV14 and TRBJ2-7, the CDR3 gives the full variable domain: EAGVTQFPSHSVIEKGQTVTLRCDPISGHDNLYWYRRVMGKEIKFLLHFVKESKQDESGMPNNRFLAERTGGTYSTLKVQPAELEDSGVYFCASSQGGGRWPEQYFGPGTRLTVT.

In the case of this clonotype: A read error may explain this, as a much larger clone is one base away. V usage is TRBV2 and J usage is TRBJ2-7; D remains ambiguous. V shed 3 bases and J shed 0 bases, with 6 bases lying between them. This CDR3 has 13 amino acids. CDR1 SNHLY and CDR2 FYNNEI come from the germline V gene. CDR3 region: CASSDDASYEQYF. In DNA, the CDR3 is TGTGCCAGCAGTGATGACGCCTCCTACGAGCAGTACTTC.

This chain uses TRBV30 with TRBJ2-3; D ambiguous. The germline V gene has CDR1 GTSNPN and CDR2 SVGIG (reference sequence). CDR3 length equals 13 residues. Trimming took off 1 base at V and 5 bases at J, with 10 bases between the two ends. The CDR3 coding sequence is TGTGCCTGGAGTGCCACTTTGGGAGATACGCAGTATTTT. Amino acids: CAWSATLGDTQYF.

This clonotype was observed at least ten times. The CDR3 protein is CASSVGAGDGYTF. CDR3 DNA: TGTGCCAGCAGCGTAGGGGCGGGGGATGGCTACACCTTC. The chain carries TRBV9 and TRBJ1-2, with D possibly TRBD1 on 5 matching bases. This CDR3 region has 13 residues. Germline V gene sequence: CDR1 SGDLS, CDR2 YYNGEE. V lost 0 bases and J 6 bases, leaving 9 bases between the germline ends. The full variable domain, rest sourced from reference TRBV9 and TRBJ1-2, is DSGVTQTPKHLITATGQRVTLRCSPRSGDLSVYWYQQSLDQGLQFLIQYYNGEERAKGNILERFSAQQFPDLHSELNLSSLELGDSALYFCASSVGAGDGYTFGSGTRLTVV.

The V and J genes are TRBV11-2 and TRBJ2-5; 10 bases fit TRBD2. The CDR3 has 18 amino acids. Losses at the gene ends were 0 bases for V and 5 bases for J; bases not matched to a gene: 12. Germline V gives CDR1 SGHAT, CDR2 FQNNGV. The CDR3 protein is CASSLDKRGGPSVETQYF. CDR3 DNA: TGTGCCAGCAGCTTAGACAAGCGGGGGGGGCCCTCCGTTGAGACCCAGTACTTC.

This clonotype was seen repeatedly, ten times or more. This chain joins TRBV6-5 and TRBJ1-1; D is unresolved. Germline CDR1 and CDR2: MNHEY and SVGAGI. Trimming cost V 7 bases and J 5 bases, with 11 bases left between them. This CDR3 contains 12 residues. CDR3 nucleotides: TGTGCCAGCATCCCTGGGGTGACTGAAGCTTTCTTT. Translating gives CASIPGVTEAFF.

This clonotype occurred many times. This chain connects TRBV12-3 or TRBV12-4 to TRBJ2-2; 8 bases match TRBD2. The CDR3 loop spans 15 amino acids. With V trimmed by 1 base and J by 8 bases, 6 bases remained unmatched. The DNA of the CDR3 is TGTGCCAGCAGTTTAGGAGTAGCGGGACAAGGGGAGCTGTTTTTT. This codes for CASSLGVAGQGELFF.

This clonotype was counted between two and nine times. The CDR3 nucleotides are TGTGCCAGCAGTTCGGCAGCTCCCTACGAGCAGTACTTC. This translates into CASSSAAPYEQYF. The chain has TRBV12-3 or TRBV12-4 and TRBJ2-7; no clear D gene. V dropped 4 bases and J dropped 2 bases, with 9 bases sitting between them. This CDR3 spans 13 amino acids.

V and J are TRBV11-2 and TRBJ2-7; the match to TRBD2 covers 7 bases. The V gene's germline CDR1 is SGHAT and CDR2 FQNNGV. CDR3 length equals 16 residues. V shed 5 bases, J shed 0 bases, and the junction held 10 bases outside the gene matches. The CDR3 sequence: CASSPASGYLSYEQYF. For the CDR3, the DNA is TGTGCCAGCAGCCCTGCTAGCGGATACCTCTCCTACGAGCAGTACTTC.

Note on this clonotype: The CDR3 ends on some other residue instead of the conserved phenylalanine or tryptophan, so this is likely a read error. The limits of the CDR3 on the DNA are not certain, so only TCRdb's listed CDR3 is given. V gene TRBV6-4 combines with J gene TRBJ2-2; TRBD1, as called in the table, went unchecked against the DNA. The length of the CDR3 is 15 amino acids, counting both ends. Germline V gene lookup returns CDR1 MRHNA and CDR2 SNTAGT. The CDR3 protein is CASSASQGVTGELCL.

The chain carries TRBV6-5 and TRBJ1-5, with 7 bases that match TRBD1. The CDR3 spans 16 residues. V dropped 4 bases and J dropped 2; count of bases not matched to a gene: 8. Germline CDR1 MNHEY, CDR2 SVGAGI. The CDR3 region is CASSSSPTGRNQPQHF. The CDR3 coding sequence is TGTGCCAGCAGTTCCTCCCCGACAGGGCGCAATCAGCCCCAGCATTTT.

This clonotype was recorded many times. The chain joins TRBV6-4 to TRBJ2-7; TRBD2 matches at 13 bases. The ends lost 5 bases at V and 5 bases at J; junction bases unmatched: 15. Germline CDR1 is MRHNA and CDR2 is SNTAGT. This CDR3 contains 18 residues. The CDR3, as DNA: TGTGCCAGCAGTCGACTAGCGGGAGGCTCCACGTCTGCAGACGAGCAGTACTTC. Translation gives CASSRLAGGSTSADEQYF.

In its sample, this clonotype was seen many times. The chain is built from TRBV5-4 and TRBJ1-1; 8 bases fit TRBD1. The CDR3 has 18 residues. CDR1 is SGHNT and CDR2 is YYREEE in the germline V gene (reference sequence). V gave up 3 bases and J gave up 1 base; unmatched junction bases: 14. The CDR3 sequence: CASSSMDRAILPNTEAFF. CDR3 in DNA: TGTGCCAGCAGCTCGATGGACAGGGCAATCCTTCCGAACACTGAAGCTTTCTTT.

This clonotype was seen repeatedly, ten times or more. The chain joins TRBV20-1 to TRBJ1-1, with D unclear. Trimming left V 3 bases short and J 3 bases short, with 11 bases between. CDR1 and CDR2 (germline): DFQATT, SNEGSKA (reference sequence). The CDR3 extends over 13 amino acids. DNA of the CDR3: TGCAGTGCTAGGGACGGGAGGGACACTGAAGCTTTCTTT. Translating gives CSARDGRDTEAFF.

The rearrangement joins TRBV6-1 to TRBJ2-4, with D possibly TRBD1 on 6 matching bases. From germline, CDR1 is MNHNS and CDR2 SASEGT. The CDR3 extends over 14 amino acids. V was cut by 6 bases and J by 1 base, with 10 bases left in between. DNA for the CDR3: TGTGCCAGCAGGGGGGCAGGGGCCAAAAACATTCAGTACTTC. Its protein is CASRGAGAKNIQYF.

This clonotype was picked up one time. A read error may explain this, as a much larger clone is one base away. The chain uses TRBV27 and TRBJ2-7; D may be TRBD1 or TRBD2 (5 bases each). The CDR3 contains 17 residues. The ends were cut back, 5 bases at V and 6 bases at J, with 26 bases in the middle. The germline gives CDR1 MNHEY, CDR2 SMNVEV (reference sequence). In nucleotides, the CDR3 is TGTGCCAGCAGTCCCCCCAATTCCGGGACCAAATGGGGCGAGCAGTACTTC. Protein sequence: CASSPPNSGTKWGEQYF.

The sample holds many counts of this clonotype. This chain uses TRBV7-2 with TRBJ2-4; TRBD2 matches 9 bases. Germline V CDR1 and CDR2: SGHTA, FQGNSA. The CDR3 has 14 residues. The V segment lost 4 bases and the J segment 6 bases; nucleotides outside the gene matches: 4. In DNA form, the CDR3 reads TGTGCCAGCAGCTCCCTAGCGGGAAGAAACATTCAGTACTTC. This sequence encodes CASSSLAGRNIQYF. The variable domain in full, completed from reference TRBV7-2 and TRBJ2-4, reads GAGVSQSPSNKVTEKGKDVELRCDPISGHTALYWYRQSLGQGLEFLIYFQGNSAPDKSGLPSDRFSAERTGGSVSTLTIQRTQQEDSAVYLCASSSLAGRNIQYFGAGTRLSVL.

The chain employs TRBV20-1 and TRBJ1-1; tentatively, D is TRBD1 (6 bases). The CDR3 has 11 amino acids. Germline V gene sequence: CDR1 DFQATT, CDR2 SNEGSKA (reference sequence). The CDR3 loop is CSEQGFAEAFF. CDR3 sequence (DNA): TGCAGCGAACAGGGATTTGCTGAAGCTTTCTTT.

The CDR3 region is CASSRLLPHNSNQPQHF. The CDR3 coding sequence is TGTGCCAGCAGCCGGCTCCTCCCGCACAATAGCAATCAGCCCCAGCATTTT. V and J are TRBV6-1 and TRBJ1-5; no definite D call. The CDR3 sequence is 17 residues long. Trimming pared 6 bases from V and 0 bases from J, leaving 18 bases between. Per the germline V gene, CDR1 is MNHNS and CDR2 is SASEGT.

This clonotype appeared a single time. The chain couples TRBV20-1 to TRBJ2-7; TRBD2 might be the D (6 bases). The V gene lost 5 bases and the J gene lost 4 bases, with 9 bases spanning the gap. Germline CDR1 reads DFQATT; CDR2 reads SNEGSKA (reference sequence). This CDR3 comprises 11 residues. Written as DNA, the CDR3 is TGCAGTGCTCGGAGGGATTACGAGCAGTACGTC. Translating it yields CSARRDYEQYV.

Remarks on this clonotype: Being one base from a much bigger clone, this may be a read error. The chain couples TRBV6-1 to TRBJ2-5; 10 nucleotides line up with TRBD2. The CDR3 is 14 residues long. Germline assignment: CDR1 MNHNS and CDR2 SASEGT. The CDR3 loop is CASSGLAGQETKYF. The CDR3 DNA reads TGTGCCAGCAGTGGACTAGCGGGCCAAGAGACCAAGTACTTC.

This clonotype was detected a few times. The rearrangement uses TRBV6-1 and TRBJ1-2, with 7 nucleotides matching TRBD1. The CDR3 extends over 15 amino acids. Germline V gene lookup returns CDR1 MNHNS and CDR2 SASEGT. V lost 3 bases and J lost 2; bases outside the gene matches: 6. Here the CDR3 reads CASSDRQGTNYGYTF. The CDR3 region has the DNA TGTGCCAGCAGTGACCGACAGGGAACAAACTATGGCTACACCTTC.

This rearrangement joins TRBV19 to TRBJ1-6; TRBD1 agrees at 8 bases. J was trimmed by 8 bases and V by 4 bases; bases with no gene match: 13. The CDR3 runs to 17 residues. Germline V gene data show CDR1 as LNHDA and CDR2 as SQIVND (reference sequence). The CDR3 coding sequence is TGTGCCAGTAGTACCTCCGACAGGGGCGGTATTGATTCACCCCTCCACTTT. It encodes CASSTSDRGGIDSPLHF.

This clonotype showed up just a few times. The chain employs TRBV19 and TRBJ2-4; TRBD2 matches 10 bases. Germline CDR1 is LNHDA and CDR2 is SQIVND (reference sequence). V lost 7 bases, J lost 9 bases, and 12 bases stayed unmatched. This CDR3 contains 15 residues. The CDR3, as DNA: TGTGCCAGTATGGAGCTAGCGGGAGCCCCAAGCATTCAGTACTTC. It is translated as CASMELAGAPSIQYF. The whole variable domain, filled in from reference TRBV19 and TRBJ2-4, reads DGGITQSPKYLFRKEGQNVTLSCEQNLNHDAMYWYRQDPGQGLRLIYYSQIVNDFQKGDIAEGYSVSREKKESFPLTVTSAQKNPTAFYLCASMELAGAPSIQYFGAGTRLSVL.

The chain uses TRBV12-3 or TRBV12-4 and TRBJ1-1; TRBD1 aligns across 8 bases. With V trimmed by 10 bases and J by 1 base, 14 bases remained unmatched. CDR3 length: 16 residues. The CDR3 protein is CATLSPGQGANTEAFF. Written as DNA, the CDR3 is TGTGCCACCCTATCCCCGGGGCAGGGGGCGAACACTGAAGCTTTCTTT.

The DNA for the CDR3 is TGTGCCAGCAGTTACCGTCCCAGGGGGCTTAGTGAAGCTTTCTTT. It encodes CASSYRPRGLSEAFF. J is TRBJ1-1 and V is TRBV6-5, with TRBD1 identical over 8 bases. Looked up from germline, CDR1 is MNHEY and CDR2 is SVGAGI. V dropped 2 bases and J dropped 7; count of bases not matched to a gene: 9. This CDR3 has 15 residues.

This clonotype has at least ten counts. The chain carries TRBV19 and TRBJ1-1; possibly TRBD1 for D (6 bases). This CDR3 contains 15 residues. Per germline, CDR1 LNHDA and CDR2 SQIVND (reference sequence). V lost 1 base and J lost 0, with 9 bases in between. CDR3 nucleotides: TGTGCCAGTAGTATAGGACAGGACATGAACACTGAAGCTTTCTTT. It specifies CASSIGQDMNTEAFF.

The chain links TRBV24-1 to TRBJ2-7; D gene ambiguous. Per germline, CDR1 KGHDR and CDR2 SFDVKD. CDR3 length: 13 amino acids. V was trimmed by 4 bases and J by 1 base, leaving 7 bases between them. CDR3 amino acids: CATSDGSSYEQYF. CDR3 coding DNA: TGTGCCACCAGTGACGGATCTTCCTACGAGCAGTACTTC.

This clonotype was recorded at least ten times. This chain uses TRBV9 with TRBJ1-5; tentatively, D is TRBD1 (5 bases). Deletions cut 0 bases from V and 1 base from J, with 8 bases between. Germline V gene sequence: CDR1 SGDLS, CDR2 YYNGEE. This CDR3 spans 15 amino acids. In DNA form, the CDR3 reads TGTGCCAGCAGCGTAGGTTGGGGCAGCAATCAGCCCCAGCATTTT. This sequence encodes CASSVGWGSNQPQHF.

This clonotype was picked up many times. The rearrangement uses TRBV24-1 and TRBJ2-7, with D possibly being TRBD1 or TRBD2 (5 bases each). Germline V lookup: CDR1 KGHDR, CDR2 SFDVKD. The CDR3 is made up of 15 amino acids. V shed 2 bases and J shed 0 bases, with 10 bases lying between them. The CDR3 bases are TGTGCCACCAGTGATTCGAGGGACGGCTCCTACGAGCAGTACTTC. Translating gives CATSDSRDGSYEQYF.